What follows is one T cell receptor (beta chain) and its context. The antigen it recognizes is unknown. Qualities for individual bases were not recorded, and no much larger clone is one base off. TCRbeta CDR3 regions were sequenced with the immunoSEQ Assay. After extraction, genomic DNA underwent amplification by bias-controlled multiplex PCR, followed by high-throughput sequencing. The published analysis was carried out like this. To quantify the absolute abundance of every unique TCRbeta CDR3 region, sequences were collapsed and filtered. Usable DNA was measured by amplifying reference genes present in all nucleated cells, and TCRbeta template counts were normalized to that usable DNA to estimate T cell fraction. Repertoire TCRs were annotated as SARS-CoV-2-specific by exact matching of V gene, CDR3 amino acid sequence and J gene to a known reactive TCR set. MIRA supplied the reference SARS-CoV-2 TCR set, which was filtered for enrichment in COVID-19-positive ImmuneCODE repertoires so that public or cross-reactive TCRs were removed. Drawing on the MIRA antigens, annotated TCRs were analysed further at the level of specific ORF or position within ORF. Breadth was defined as annotated unique rearrangements over total unique productive rearrangements; depth was the summed frequency of those rearrangements. Two-sided Wilcoxon rank-sum tests were applied when comparing TCR breadth between groups. This is the immuneACCESS table as TCRdb keeps it, with only in-frame sequences that have V and J called. A part of the clones is gone; compared with another copy, unresolved V genes explain less than half, and the rest is unexplained. V, J and clone size reflect that table, while D and trimming were determined from the DNA. Within this sample are fewer than 900,000 clones, with roughly nine tenths of them counted one time only. The ten largest account for about 1.5% of the sample.

V is pruned by 3 bases and J by 4 bases, leaving 3 bases of the junction without a gene match. The germline V gene gives CDR1 as KGHSH and CDR2 as LQKENI. Including cysteine and phenylalanine, the CDR3 has 14 amino acids. CDR3 DNA only is kept here, 42 bases in frame from base 1. This sample's treatment or condition label indicates: over 15 received Ad26.COV2.S at low or high dose, single or two shots; 5 received placebo; per-sample allocation not given. For vaccine and placebo recipients, the sequenced repertoires came from samples collected on day 63 after the first injection. Cohort 1b enrolled 20 to 30 adults aged 18-55 years at a single site in Boston, USA, between 29 July and 7 August 2020. As a vaccine, Ad26.COV2.S was a replication-incompetent adenovirus type 26 vector that expressed a prefusion-stabilized SARS-CoV-2 spike protein derived from the original Wuhan strain. The data were obtained in a study of Ad26.COV2.S vaccination and SARS-CoV-2 variants (dated by TCRdb to the early 2020s). For the wider study: Vaccine-arm donors came from COV1001, a multicentre, randomized, double-blind, placebo-controlled phase I-IIa trial of Ad26.COV2.S in healthy adults. Ad26.COV2.S was given intramuscularly at 5x10^10 or 1x10^11 viral particles, as a single shot or as two shots 56 days apart. Sequencing of the TCRbeta repertoire served to evaluate the specificity and breadth of SARS-CoV-2-reactive T cell receptors following Ad26.COV2.S vaccination. Trial participants were randomized into five groups of five: low-dose or high-dose Ad26.COV2.S given once or twice, or placebo on both occasions. A total of approximately 30 samples were included in the TCR-sequenced set, comprising about 20 Ad26.COV2.S vaccine recipients, 5 placebo recipients and 8 SARS-CoV-2 convalescent individuals. Blinding of investigators to trial group allocation was maintained during experiments and outcome assessment.

The study at large found these results: Comparing responses between vaccine doses or regimens was not something the study was powered to do. The authors noted that total T cell responses may have been underestimated by the TCR breadth and depth analyses. Vaccine and placebo recipients had similar non-spike TCR breadth, a finding consistent with the vaccine containing only spike. Ad26.COV2.S recipients had higher spike-specific TCR breadth than placebo recipients (P = 0.0014). Substantial breadth of spike-specific CD8+ and CD4+ T cell responses was reported after vaccination.

Specimen: peripheral blood, collected in a trial of Ad26.COV2.S vaccine versus placebo. This TCR was sampled from a person between 18 and 65 years old who received the Ad26.COV2.S COVID-19 vaccine or a placebo. In this chain, TRBV18 is recombined with TRBJ2-5; TRBD2 fits 9 bases in the junction. Here is the DNA: TGTGCCAGCTCACCGCGGGAGGGATTAGAGACCCAGTACTTC. The encoded protein is CASSPREGLETQYF.